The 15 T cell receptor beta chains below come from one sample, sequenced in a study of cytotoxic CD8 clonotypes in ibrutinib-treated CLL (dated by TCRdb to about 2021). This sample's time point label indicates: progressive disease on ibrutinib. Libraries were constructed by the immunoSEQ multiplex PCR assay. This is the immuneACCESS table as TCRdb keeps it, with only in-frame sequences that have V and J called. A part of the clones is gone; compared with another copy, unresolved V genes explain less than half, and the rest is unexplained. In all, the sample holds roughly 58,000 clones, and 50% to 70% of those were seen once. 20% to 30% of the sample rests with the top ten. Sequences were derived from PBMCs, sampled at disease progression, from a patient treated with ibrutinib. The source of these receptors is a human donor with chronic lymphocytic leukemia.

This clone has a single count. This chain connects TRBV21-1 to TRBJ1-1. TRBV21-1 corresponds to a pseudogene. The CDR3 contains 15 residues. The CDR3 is CASSIVVGLDTEAFF. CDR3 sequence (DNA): TGTGCCAGCAGCATAGTAGTCGGTCTGGACACTGAAGCTTTCTTT.

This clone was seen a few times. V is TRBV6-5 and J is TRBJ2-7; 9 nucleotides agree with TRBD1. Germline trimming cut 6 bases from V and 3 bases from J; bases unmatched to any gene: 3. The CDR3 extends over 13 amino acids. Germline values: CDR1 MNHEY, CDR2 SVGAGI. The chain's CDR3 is CASSRDRDYEQYF. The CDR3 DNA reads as TGTGCCAGCAGCCGGGACAGGGACTACGAGCAGTACTTC.

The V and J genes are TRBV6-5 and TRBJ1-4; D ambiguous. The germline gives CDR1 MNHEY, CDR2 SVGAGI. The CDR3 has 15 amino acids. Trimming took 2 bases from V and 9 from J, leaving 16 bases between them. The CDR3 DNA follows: TGTGCCAGCAGTTACGAGAAAGGCCTGGGGAAAAAACTGTTTTTT. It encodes CASSYEKGLGKKLFF.

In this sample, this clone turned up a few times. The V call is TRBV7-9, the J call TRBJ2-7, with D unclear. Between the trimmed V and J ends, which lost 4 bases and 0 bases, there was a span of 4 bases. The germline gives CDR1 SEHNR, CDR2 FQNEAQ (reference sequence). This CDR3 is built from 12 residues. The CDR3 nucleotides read TGTGCCAGCAGCTCATTCTCCTACGAGCAGTACTTC. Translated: CASSSFSYEQYF.

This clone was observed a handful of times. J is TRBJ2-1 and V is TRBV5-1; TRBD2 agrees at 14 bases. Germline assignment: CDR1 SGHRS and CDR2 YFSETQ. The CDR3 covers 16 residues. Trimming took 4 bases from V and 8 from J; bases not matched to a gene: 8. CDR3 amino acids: CASSLRTSGGTDEQFF. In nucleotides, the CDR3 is TGCGCCAGCAGCCTTCGGACTAGCGGGGGGACGGATGAGCAGTTCTTC.

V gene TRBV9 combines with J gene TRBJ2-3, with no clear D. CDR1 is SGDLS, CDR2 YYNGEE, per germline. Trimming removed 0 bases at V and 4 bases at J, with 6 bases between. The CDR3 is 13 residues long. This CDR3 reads CASSVDEPDTQYF. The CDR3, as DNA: TGTGCCAGCAGCGTAGATGAACCAGATACGCAGTATTTT.

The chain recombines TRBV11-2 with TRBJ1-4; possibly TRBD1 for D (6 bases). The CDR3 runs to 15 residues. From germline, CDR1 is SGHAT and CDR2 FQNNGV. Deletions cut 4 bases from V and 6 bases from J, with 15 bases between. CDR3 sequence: CASSSYRETYEKLFF. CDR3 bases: TGTGCCAGCAGCTCCTACAGGGAAACGTATGAAAAACTGTTTTTT. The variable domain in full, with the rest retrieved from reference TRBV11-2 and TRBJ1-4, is EAGVAQSPRYKIIEKRQSVAFWCNPISGHATLYWYQQILGQGPKLLIQFQNNGVVDDSQLPKDRFSAERLKGVDSTLKIQPAKLEDSAVYLCASSSYRETYEKLFFGSGTQLSVL.

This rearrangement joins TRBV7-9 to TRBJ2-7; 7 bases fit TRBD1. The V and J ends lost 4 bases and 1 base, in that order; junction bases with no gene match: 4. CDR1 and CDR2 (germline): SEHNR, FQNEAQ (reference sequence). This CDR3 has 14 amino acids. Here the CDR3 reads CASSSGTDSYEQYF. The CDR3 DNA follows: TGTGCCAGCAGCTCAGGGACAGATTCCTACGAGCAGTACTTC.

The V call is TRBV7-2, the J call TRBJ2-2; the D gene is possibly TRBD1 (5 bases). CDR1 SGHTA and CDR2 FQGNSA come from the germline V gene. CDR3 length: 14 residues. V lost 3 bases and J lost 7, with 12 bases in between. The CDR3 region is CASSFGQGLGELFF. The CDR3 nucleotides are TGTGCCAGCAGCTTCGGCCAGGGCCTCGGGGAGCTGTTTTTT.

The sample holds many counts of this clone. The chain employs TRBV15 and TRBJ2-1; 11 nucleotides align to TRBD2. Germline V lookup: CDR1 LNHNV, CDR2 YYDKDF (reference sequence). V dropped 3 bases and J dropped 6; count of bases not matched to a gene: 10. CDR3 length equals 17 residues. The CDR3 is CATSSEPGTSGANEQFF. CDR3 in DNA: TGTGCCACCAGCAGTGAACCAGGGACTAGCGGCGCCAATGAGCAGTTCTTC. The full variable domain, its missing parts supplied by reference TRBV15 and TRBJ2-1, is DAMVIQNPRYQVTQFGKPVTLSCSQTLNHNVMYWYQQKSSQAPKLLFHYYDKDFNNEADTPDNFQSRRPNTSFCFLDIRSPGLGDTAMYLCATSSEPGTSGANEQFFGPGTRLTVL.

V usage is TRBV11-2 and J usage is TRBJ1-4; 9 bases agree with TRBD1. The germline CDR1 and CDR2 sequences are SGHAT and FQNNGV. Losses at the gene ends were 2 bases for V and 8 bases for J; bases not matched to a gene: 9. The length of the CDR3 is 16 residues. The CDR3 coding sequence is TGTGCCAGCAGCTTATCTGGGGGACAGGGAGGGGAAAAACTGTTTTTT. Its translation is CASSLSGGQGGEKLFF.

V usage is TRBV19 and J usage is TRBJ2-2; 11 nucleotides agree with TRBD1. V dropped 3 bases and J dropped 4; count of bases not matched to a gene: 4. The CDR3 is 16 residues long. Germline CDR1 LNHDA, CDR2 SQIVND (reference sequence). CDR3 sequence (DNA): TGTGCCAGTAGTATTGGACAGGGGGCATCCACCGGGGAGCTGTTTTTT. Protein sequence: CASSIGQGASTGELFF.

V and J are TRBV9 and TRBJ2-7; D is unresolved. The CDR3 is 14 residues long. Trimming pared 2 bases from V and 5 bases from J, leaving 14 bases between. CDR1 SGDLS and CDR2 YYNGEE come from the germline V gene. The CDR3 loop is CASSVVPGPHEQYF. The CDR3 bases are TGTGCCAGCAGCGTGGTCCCCGGACCCCACGAGCAGTACTTC.

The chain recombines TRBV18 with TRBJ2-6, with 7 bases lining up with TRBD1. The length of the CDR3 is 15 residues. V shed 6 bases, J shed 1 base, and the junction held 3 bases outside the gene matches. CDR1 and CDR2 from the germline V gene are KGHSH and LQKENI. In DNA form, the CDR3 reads TGTGCCAGCTCGCGACAGGGATCTGGGGCCAACGTCCTGACTTTC. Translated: CASSRQGSGANVLTF.

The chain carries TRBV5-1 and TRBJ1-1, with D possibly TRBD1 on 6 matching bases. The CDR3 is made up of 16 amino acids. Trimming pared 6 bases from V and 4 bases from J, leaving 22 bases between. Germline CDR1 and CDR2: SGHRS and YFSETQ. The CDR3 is CASKLATGGVATEAFF. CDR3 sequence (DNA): TGCGCCAGCAAATTAGCGACAGGAGGGGTGGCCACTGAAGCTTTCTTT.